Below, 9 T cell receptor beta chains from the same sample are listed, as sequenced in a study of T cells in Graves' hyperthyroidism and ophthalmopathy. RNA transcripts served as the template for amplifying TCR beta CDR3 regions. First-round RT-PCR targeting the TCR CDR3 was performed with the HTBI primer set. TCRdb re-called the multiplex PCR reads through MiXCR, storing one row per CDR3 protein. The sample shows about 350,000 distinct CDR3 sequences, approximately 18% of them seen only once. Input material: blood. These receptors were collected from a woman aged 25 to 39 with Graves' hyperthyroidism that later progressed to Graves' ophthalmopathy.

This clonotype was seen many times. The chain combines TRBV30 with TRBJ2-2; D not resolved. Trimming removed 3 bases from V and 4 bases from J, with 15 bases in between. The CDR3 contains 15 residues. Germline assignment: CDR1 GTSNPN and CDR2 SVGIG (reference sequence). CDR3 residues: CAWRSSDGPTGELFF. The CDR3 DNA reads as TGTGCCTGGAGGAGTTCGGACGGGCCCACCGGGGAGCTGTTTTTT. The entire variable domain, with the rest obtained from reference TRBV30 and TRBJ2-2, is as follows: SQTIHQWPATLVQPVGSPLSLECTVEGTSNPNLYWYRQAAGRGLQLLFYSVGIGQISSEVPQNLSASRPQDRQFILSSKKLLLSDSGFYLCAWRSSDGPTGELFFGEGSRLTVL.

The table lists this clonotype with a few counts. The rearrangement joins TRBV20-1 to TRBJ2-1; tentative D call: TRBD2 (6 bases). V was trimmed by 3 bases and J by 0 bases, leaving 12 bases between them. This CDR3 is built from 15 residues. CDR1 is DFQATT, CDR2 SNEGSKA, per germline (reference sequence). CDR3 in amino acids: CSASPGRSSYNEQFF. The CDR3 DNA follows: TGCAGTGCTAGCCCTGGGAGGAGCTCCTACAATGAGCAGTTCTTC.

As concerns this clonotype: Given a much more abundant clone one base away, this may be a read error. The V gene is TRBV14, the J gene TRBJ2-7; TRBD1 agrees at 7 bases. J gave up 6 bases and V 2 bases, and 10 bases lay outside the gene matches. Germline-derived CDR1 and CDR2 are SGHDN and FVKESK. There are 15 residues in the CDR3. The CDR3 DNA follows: TGTGCCAGCAGCCAATACGAATCAACAGGGGCCGAGCAGTACTTC. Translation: CASSQYESTGAEQYF.

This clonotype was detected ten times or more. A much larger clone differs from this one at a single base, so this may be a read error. This CDR3 reads CASSLHSNQPQHF. CDR3 DNA sequence: TGTGCCAGCAGTTTACATAGCAATCAGCCCCAGCATTTT. The genes are TRBV28 and TRBJ1-5; no reliable D call. V dropped 2 bases and J dropped 0 bases, with 2 bases sitting between them. The CDR3 consists of 13 residues. Germline V gene data show CDR1 as MDHEN and CDR2 as SYDVKM.

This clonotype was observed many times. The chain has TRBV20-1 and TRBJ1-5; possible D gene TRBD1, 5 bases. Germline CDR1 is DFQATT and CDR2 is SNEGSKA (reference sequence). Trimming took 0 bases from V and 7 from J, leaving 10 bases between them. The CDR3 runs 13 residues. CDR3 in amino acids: CSARDQGHQPQHF. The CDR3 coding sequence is TGCAGTGCTAGAGACCAGGGCCACCAGCCCCAGCATTTT.

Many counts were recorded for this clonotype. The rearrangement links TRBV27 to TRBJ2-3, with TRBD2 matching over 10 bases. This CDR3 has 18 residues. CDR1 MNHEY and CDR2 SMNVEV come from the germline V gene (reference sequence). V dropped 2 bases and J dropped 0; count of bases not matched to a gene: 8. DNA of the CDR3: TGTGCCAGCAGTTTACTTAGCGGGGGGCCTCCTAGCACAGATACGCAGTATTTT. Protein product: CASSLLSGGPPSTDTQYF.

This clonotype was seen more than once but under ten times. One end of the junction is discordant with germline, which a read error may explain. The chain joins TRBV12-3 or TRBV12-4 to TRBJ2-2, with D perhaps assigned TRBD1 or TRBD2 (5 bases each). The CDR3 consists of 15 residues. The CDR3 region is CASSYRDGFAGELSF. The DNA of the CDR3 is TGTGCCAGCAGTTACCGGGACGGGTTTGCCGGGGAGCTGTCTTTT.

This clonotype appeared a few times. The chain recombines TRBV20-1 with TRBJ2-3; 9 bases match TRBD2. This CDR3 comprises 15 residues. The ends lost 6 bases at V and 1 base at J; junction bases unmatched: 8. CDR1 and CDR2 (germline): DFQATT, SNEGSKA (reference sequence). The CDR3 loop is CSATRTSVRTDTQYF. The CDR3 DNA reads TGCAGTGCCACAAGGACTAGCGTTCGCACAGATACGCAGTATTTT.

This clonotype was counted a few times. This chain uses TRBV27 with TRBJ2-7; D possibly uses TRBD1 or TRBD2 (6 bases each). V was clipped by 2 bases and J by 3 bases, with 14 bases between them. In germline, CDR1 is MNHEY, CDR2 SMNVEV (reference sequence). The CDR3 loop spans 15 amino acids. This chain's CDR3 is CASSLIGGQDYEQYF. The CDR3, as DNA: TGTGCCAGCAGTTTAATAGGGGGGCAGGACTACGAGCAGTACTTC.